This is a list of T cell receptor beta chains from one sample in a study of blood T cell repertoires in COVID-19. Data came from immunoSEQ multiplex PCR; TCRdb stores just in-frame clones and leaves some out. Of 150,000 or so clones listed, roughly 91% are singletons. Input material: peripheral blood. The source is a man aged 55 to 69 with active or convalescent COVID-19. Both conserved end residues are part of each CDR3. The D gene is left open where the match is weak. Clone size appears in some rows only: once, few, many, or a class for an expanded clone.

d_call	v_call	clone_size	j_call	cdr3_aa	cdr3_nt
-	TRBV11-3	-	TRBJ2-3	CASSLGGGRPTDTQYF	TGTGCCAGCAGCTTAGGGGGGGGGCGCCCCACAGATACGCAGTATTTT
TRBD2	TRBV2	-	TRBJ2-5	CASGTSGRALETQYF	TGTGCCAGCGGTACTAGCGGGAGGGCCTTGGAGACCCAGTACTTC
-	TRBV19	-	TRBJ2-2	CASSISRETGELFF	TGTGCCAGTAGTATAAGCAGGGAAACCGGGGAGCTGTTTTTT
-	TRBV12-3/TRBV12-4	once	TRBJ2-1	CASTIAPWGEQFF	TGTGCCAGCACCATAGCGCCCTGGGGTGAGCAGTTCTTC
-	TRBV24-1	-	TRBJ1-4	CATQRGHNEKLFF	TGTGCCACCCAGCGAGGACATAATGAAAAACTGTTTTTT
-	TRBV5-1	-	TRBJ1-3	CASSLSGSHSGNTIYF	TGCGCCAGCAGCTTATCCGGGAGTCACTCTGGAAACACCATATATTTT
-	TRBV15	-	TRBJ1-2	CATSRSPPGGYTF	TGTGCCACCAGCAGATCCCCCCCGGGTGGCTACACCTTC
TRBD1	TRBV24-1	-	TRBJ1-1	CATSDRTGGRTEAFF	TGTGCCACCAGTGACCGGACAGGAGGTCGAACTGAAGCTTTCTTT
TRBD2	TRBV4-1	-	TRBJ2-4	CASSQHLAGVAKNIQYF	TGCGCCAGCAGCCAACACCTAGCGGGGGTAGCCAAAAACATTCAGTACTTC
TRBD1	TRBV27	few	TRBJ1-2	CASSTGTGAYGYTF	TGTGCCAGCAGTACAGGGACAGGTGCCTATGGCTACACCTTC
TRBD1	TRBV3-1/TRBV3-2	-	TRBJ2-3	CASSQASGQGSPYF	TGTGCCAGCAGCCAAGCCTCAGGACAGGGGTCCCCGTATTTT
-	TRBV19	-	TRBJ1-2	CASSIRRRYGYTF	TGTGCCAGTAGTATTAGGAGGAGATATGGCTACACCTTC
-	TRBV2	few	TRBJ2-7	CASSRSPVVEQYF	TGTGCCAGCAGCCGGAGCCCCGTAGTCGAGCAGTACTTC
TRBD1	TRBV18	-	TRBJ1-2	CASSPGTGDYGYTF	TGTGCCAGCTCCCCCGGGACAGGTGACTATGGCTACACCTTC
TRBD2	TRBV6-2/TRBV6-3	-	TRBJ2-1	CASSYSSAGVEQFF	TGTGCCAGCAGTTACTCATCAGCGGGAGTTGAGCAGTTCTTC
-	TRBV7-3	once	TRBJ2-1	CASSLTTASNEQFF	TGTGCCAGCAGCTTAACAACTGCCTCCAATGAGCAGTTCTTC
TRBD2	TRBV28	-	TRBJ2-7	CASSDGTSGGYEQYF	TGTGCCAGCAGTGATGGGACTAGCGGGGGCTACGAGCAGTACTTC
-	TRBV7-8	-	TRBJ2-3	CASSSGQSTDTQYF	TGTGCCAGCAGCTCCGGACAGAGCACAGATACGCAGTATTTT
-	TRBV28	once	TRBJ1-1	CASNTGDTEAFF	TGTGCCAGCAACACAGGAGACACTGAAGCTTTCTTT
TRBD2	TRBV19	-	TRBJ2-3	CASSRGLAGGNFRTDTQYF	TGTGCCAGTAGTAGGGGACTAGCGGGAGGGAACTTTCGGACAGATACGCAGTATTTT
-	TRBV30	-	TRBJ1-6	CASRGEYNSPLHF	TGTGCCTCCCGGGGGGAGTATAATTCACCCCTCCACTTT
TRBD1	TRBV7-9	-	TRBJ2-5	CASSLGQGQETQYF	TGTGCCAGCAGCTTAGGACAGGGCCAAGAGACCCAGTACTTC
-	TRBV6-2/TRBV6-3	-	TRBJ1-2	CASSSLGKGNYGYTF	TGTGCCAGCAGTTCCCTCGGGAAGGGAAACTATGGCTACACCTTC
-	TRBV7-2	-	TRBJ2-3	CASSVVFLSTDTQYF	TGTGCCAGCTCGGTTGTGTTTTTGTCCACAGATACGCAGTATTTT
TRBD1	TRBV28	-	TRBJ2-5	CASSPIRTGVFETQYF	TGTGCCAGCAGCCCAATCAGGACAGGGGTGTTCGAGACCCAGTACTTC
-	TRBV6-2/TRBV6-3	-	TRBJ2-7	CASSYSNGAVAYEQYF	TGTGCCAGCAGTTACTCGAATGGGGCAGTAGCCTACGAGCAGTACTTC
-	TRBV19	-	TRBJ2-1	CASSSNEQFF	TGTGCCAGTAGTTCTAATGAGCAGTTCTTC
-	TRBV19	-	TRBJ1-4	CASRLGAGINEKLFF	TGTGCCAGCCGGCTCGGGGCGGGGATAAATGAAAAACTGTTTTTT